The T cell receptor (beta chain) described here comes from a study of blood T cell repertoires in COVID-19. The participants were between about 18 and 90 years old and came from some 23 US areas. To note about this clone: Within the sample, other DNA sequences also encode this same CDR3.

V shed 0 bases and J shed 5 bases, with 10 bases lying between them. The CDR3 has 13 amino acids. CDR1 is GTSNPN, CDR2 SVGIG, per germline (reference sequence). As processed by the authors: From reference gene primer amplification, estimates of nucleated cell counts were derived. Some clones are missing from TCRdb's copy, which holds only in-frame ones; the method was immunoSEQ multiplex PCR. D and trimming come from the DNA, and the V and J calls and clone size come from that table. This sample has 130,000 to 150,000 clones, with over 75% found just once. The sample was PBMCs or T cells enriched from blood (not recorded which). The origin of this receptor is a woman in her 30s with acute COVID-19. The chain combines TRBV30 with TRBJ1-2, with D maybe TRBD1 (6 bases). The CDR3 region has the DNA TGTGCCTGGAGTGTAGGTACAGGGTATGGCTACACCTTC. Translated: CAWSVGTGYGYTF.